This T cell receptor (beta chain) was captured by sequencing in a study of beta chain features in type 1 diabetes. Points from the study as a whole: The study found that naive, central memory and Treg TCRB repertoires appeared more similar in patients than in healthy donors. Moderate yet significant TCRB CDR3 shortening was seen in Type 1 diabetes patients in all four CD4+ subsets.

The CDR3 contains 15 residues. CDR1 MGHDK and CDR2 SYGVNS come from the germline V gene. V lost 3 bases to trimming and J lost 0 bases; unmatched junction nucleotides: 2. Concerning this clone: The antigen remains undetermined.

The authors reverse transcribed all of the isolated RNA, so sequencing captured expressed TCRB transcripts. Some 3.6 million reads on average were seen across naive, central memory and regulatory T cell samples. The assay was immunoSEQ multiplex PCR, and TCRdb's table has in-frame clones only and misses some. The table has around 710,000 clones, around 12% seen once; the top ten hold around 0.12%. The receptor was derived from a man under 40 with type 1 diabetes. The sequenced material came from naive CD4+ T cells from blood. The V gene is TRBV25-1, the J gene TRBJ2-3, with 8 bases matching TRBD1. The CDR3 is CASSDWTGSTDTQYF. The CDR3 DNA reads as TGTGCCAGCAGTGACTGGACAGGGAGCACAGATACGCAGTATTTT.